This T cell receptor (beta chain) comes out of a study of cytomegalovirus exposure and HLA in healthy donors. General study results and limits: Among the CMV-associated chains, a few were confirmed in vitro as specific for CMV antigens. Rarity characterized most TCR sequences, yet some public TCRs appeared in many donors. 150 or so TCR beta chains were listed as cytomegalovirus-associated.

V trimming: 3 bases; J trimming: 4 bases; junction bases outside the gene matches: 4. The CDR3 loop spans 15 amino acids. Germline assignment: CDR1 SGHRS and CDR2 YFSETQ. In the case of this clone: The antigen is unknown.

The PCR ran on 60 Vbeta and 13 Jbeta primers. Repertoires were generated with immunoSEQ multiplex PCR, while TCRdb's copy carries only in-frame clones and drops some. The repertoire includes around 130,000 clones, about 80% of them detected once, and 1.5% to 2% sits in the top ten. The chain links TRBV5-1 to TRBJ2-1, with 10 bases lining up with TRBD2. This TCR came from a man aged 18 to 29 in good health and CMV-seronegative. What was sequenced was PBMCs. CDR3 in amino acids: CASSSLAGLYNEQFF. DNA for the CDR3: TGCGCCAGCAGCTCACTAGCGGGATTGTACAATGAGCAGTTCTTC.